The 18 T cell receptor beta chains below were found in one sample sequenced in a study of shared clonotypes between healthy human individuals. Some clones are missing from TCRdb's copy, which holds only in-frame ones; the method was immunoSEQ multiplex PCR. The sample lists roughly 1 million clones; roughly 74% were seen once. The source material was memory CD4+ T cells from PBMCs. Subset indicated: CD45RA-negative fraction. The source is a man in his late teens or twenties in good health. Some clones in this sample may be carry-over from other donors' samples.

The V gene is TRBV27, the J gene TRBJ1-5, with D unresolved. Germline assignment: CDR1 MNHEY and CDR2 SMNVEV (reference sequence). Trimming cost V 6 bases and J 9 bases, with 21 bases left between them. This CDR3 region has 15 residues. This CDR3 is CASRLKAPSGGPQHF. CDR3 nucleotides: TGTGCCAGCAGACTAAAAGCACCCTCGGGAGGGCCCCAGCATTTT.

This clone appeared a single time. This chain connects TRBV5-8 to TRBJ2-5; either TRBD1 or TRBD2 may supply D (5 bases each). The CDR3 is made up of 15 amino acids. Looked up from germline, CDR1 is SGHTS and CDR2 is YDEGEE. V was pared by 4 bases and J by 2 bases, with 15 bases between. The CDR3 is CASSPHRTGQETQYF. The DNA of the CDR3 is TGTGCCAGCAGCCCCCACAGGACGGGACAAGAGACCCAGTACTTC.

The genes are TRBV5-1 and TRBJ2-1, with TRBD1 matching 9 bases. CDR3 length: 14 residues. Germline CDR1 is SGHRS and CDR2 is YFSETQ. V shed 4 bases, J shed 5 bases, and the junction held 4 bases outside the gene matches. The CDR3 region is CASSAGTGNNEQFF. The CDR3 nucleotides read TGCGCCAGCAGCGCCGGGACAGGGAACAATGAGCAGTTCTTC. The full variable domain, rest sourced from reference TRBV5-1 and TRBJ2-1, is KAGVTQTPRYLIKTRGQQVTLSCSPISGHRSVSWYQQTPGQGLQFLFEYFSETQRNKGNFPGRFSGRQFSNSRSEMNVSTLELGDSALYLCASSAGTGNNEQFFGPGTRLTVL.

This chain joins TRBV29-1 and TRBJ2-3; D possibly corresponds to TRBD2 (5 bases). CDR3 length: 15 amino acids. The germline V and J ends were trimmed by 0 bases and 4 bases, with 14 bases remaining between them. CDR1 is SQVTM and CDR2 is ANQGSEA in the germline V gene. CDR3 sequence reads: CSVEDLGIGSDTQYF. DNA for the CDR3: TGCAGCGTTGAAGATCTCGGGATAGGGTCAGATACGCAGTATTTT.

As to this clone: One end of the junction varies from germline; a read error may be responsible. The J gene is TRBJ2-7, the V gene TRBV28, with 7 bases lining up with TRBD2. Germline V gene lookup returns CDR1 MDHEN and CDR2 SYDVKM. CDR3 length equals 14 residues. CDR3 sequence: CASSSPTSSHEQYF. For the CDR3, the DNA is TGTGCCAGCAGTTCCCCGACTAGCTCCCACGAGCAGTACTTC. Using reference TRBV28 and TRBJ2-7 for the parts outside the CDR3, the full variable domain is DVKVTQSSRYLVKRTGEKVFLECVQDMDHENMFWYRQDPGLGLRLIYFSYDVKMKEKGDIPEGYSVSREKKERFSLILESASTNQTSMYLCASSSPTSSHEQYFGPGTRLTVT.

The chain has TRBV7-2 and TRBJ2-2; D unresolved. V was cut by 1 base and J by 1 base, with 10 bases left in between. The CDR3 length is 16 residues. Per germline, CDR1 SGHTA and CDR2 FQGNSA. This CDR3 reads CASSLEYSGNTGELFF. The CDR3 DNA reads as TGTGCCAGCAGCTTAGAGTATTCGGGGAACACCGGGGAGCTGTTTTTT.

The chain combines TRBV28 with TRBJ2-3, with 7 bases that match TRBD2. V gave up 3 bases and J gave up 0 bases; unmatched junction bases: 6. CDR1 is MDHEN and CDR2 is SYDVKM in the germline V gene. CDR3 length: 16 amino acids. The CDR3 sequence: CASSFEGLLSTDTQYF. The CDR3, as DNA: TGTGCCAGCAGTTTTGAGGGACTACTAAGCACAGATACGCAGTATTTT.

The chain's CDR3 is CASSQSRDSGYTF. In nucleotides, the CDR3 is TGTGCCAGCAGCCAATCGAGGGATTCTGGCTACACCTTC. V usage is TRBV16 and J usage is TRBJ1-2; D unresolved. Looked up from germline, CDR1 is KGHSY and CDR2 is FQNENV. The ends were cut back, 0 bases at V and 7 bases at J, with 9 bases in the middle. This CDR3 comprises 13 residues. Together with reference TRBV16 and TRBJ1-2, the CDR3 gives the full variable domain: GEEVAQTPKHLVRGEGQKAKLYCAPIKGHSYVFWYQQVLKNEFKFLISFQNENVFDETGMPKERFSAKCLPNSPCSLEIQATKLEDSAVYFCASSQSRDSGYTFGSGTRLTVV.

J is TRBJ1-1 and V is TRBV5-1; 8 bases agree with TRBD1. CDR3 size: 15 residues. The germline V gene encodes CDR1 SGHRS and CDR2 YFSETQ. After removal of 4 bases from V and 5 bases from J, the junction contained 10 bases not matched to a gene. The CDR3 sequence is CASSILTGGRTEAFF. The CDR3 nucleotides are TGCGCCAGCAGCATACTAACAGGGGGTAGGACTGAAGCTTTCTTT. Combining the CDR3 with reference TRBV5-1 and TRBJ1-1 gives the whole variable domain KAGVTQTPRYLIKTRGQQVTLSCSPISGHRSVSWYQQTPGQGLQFLFEYFSETQRNKGNFPGRFSGRQFSNSRSEMNVSTLELGDSALYLCASSILTGGRTEAFFGQGTRLTVV.

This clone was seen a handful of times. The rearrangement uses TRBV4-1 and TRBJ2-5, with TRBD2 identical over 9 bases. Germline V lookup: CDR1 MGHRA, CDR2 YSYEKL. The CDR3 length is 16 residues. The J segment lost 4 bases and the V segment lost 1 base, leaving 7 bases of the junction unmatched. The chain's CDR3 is CASSQGSSGRRETQYF. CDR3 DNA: TGCGCCAGCAGCCAAGGGTCGAGCGGGAGGCGAGAGACCCAGTACTTC.

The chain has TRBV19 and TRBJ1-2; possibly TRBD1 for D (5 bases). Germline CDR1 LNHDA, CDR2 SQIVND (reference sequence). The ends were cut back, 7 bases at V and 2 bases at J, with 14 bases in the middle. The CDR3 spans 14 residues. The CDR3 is CASNPGPLNYGYTF. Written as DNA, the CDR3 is TGTGCCAGTAATCCGGGACCGCTAAACTATGGCTACACCTTC.

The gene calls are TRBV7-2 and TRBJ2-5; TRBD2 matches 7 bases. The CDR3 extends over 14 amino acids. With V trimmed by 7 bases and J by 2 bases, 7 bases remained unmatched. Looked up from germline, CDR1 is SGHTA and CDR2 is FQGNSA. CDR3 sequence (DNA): TGTGCCAGCATCCGGGGAGGGTTTCAAGAGACCCAGTACTTC. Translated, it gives CASIRGGFQETQYF.

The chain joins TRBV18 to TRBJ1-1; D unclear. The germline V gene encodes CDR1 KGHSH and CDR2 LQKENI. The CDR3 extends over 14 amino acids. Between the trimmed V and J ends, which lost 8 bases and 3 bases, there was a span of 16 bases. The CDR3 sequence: CASAPVSGDTEAFF. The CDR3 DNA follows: TGTGCCAGCGCCCCAGTATCCGGAGACACTGAAGCTTTCTTT.

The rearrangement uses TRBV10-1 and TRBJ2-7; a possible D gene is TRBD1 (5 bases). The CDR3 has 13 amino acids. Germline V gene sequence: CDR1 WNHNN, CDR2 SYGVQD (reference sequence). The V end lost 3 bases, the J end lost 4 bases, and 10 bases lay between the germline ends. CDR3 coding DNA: TGCGCCAGCAGTGAATCCGACAGTTACGAGCAGTACTTC. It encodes CASSESDSYEQYF.

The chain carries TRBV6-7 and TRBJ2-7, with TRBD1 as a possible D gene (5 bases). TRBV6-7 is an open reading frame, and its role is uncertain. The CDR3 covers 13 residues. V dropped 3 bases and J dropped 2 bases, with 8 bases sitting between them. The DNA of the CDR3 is TGTGCCAGCAGTTATATCAGGGCCTACGAGCAGTACTTC. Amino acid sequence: CASSYIRAYEQYF.

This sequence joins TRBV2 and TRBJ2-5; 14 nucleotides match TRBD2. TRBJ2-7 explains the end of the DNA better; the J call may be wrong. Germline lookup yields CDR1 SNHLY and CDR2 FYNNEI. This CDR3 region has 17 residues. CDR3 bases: TGTGCCAGCAGTGGGCCGGGGACTAGCGGGGGCTCCTACGAGCAGTACTTC. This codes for CASSGPGTSGGSYEQYF.

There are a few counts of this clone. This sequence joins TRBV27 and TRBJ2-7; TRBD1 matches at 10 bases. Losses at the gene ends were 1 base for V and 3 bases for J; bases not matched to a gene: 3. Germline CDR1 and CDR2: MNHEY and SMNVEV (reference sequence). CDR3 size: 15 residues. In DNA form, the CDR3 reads TGTGCCAGCAGTTTATTTGGGGACAGGGGCTACGAGCAGTACTTC. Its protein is CASSLFGDRGYEQYF.

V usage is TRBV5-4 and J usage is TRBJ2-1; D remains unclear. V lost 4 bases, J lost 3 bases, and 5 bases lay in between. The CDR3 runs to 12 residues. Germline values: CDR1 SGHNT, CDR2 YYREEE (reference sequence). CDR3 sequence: CASSPDYNEQFF. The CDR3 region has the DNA TGTGCCAGCAGCCCGGACTACAATGAGCAGTTCTTC.